This T cell receptor beta chain was sequenced in a study of monozygotic twins with inflammatory bowel disease. Phlebotomy per donor yielded a single 2.5 ml blood sample. Study-level points and caveats: Relative clonotype sharing with others was diminished in IBD patients versus healthy twins, particularly with disease activity. The study supported no single strong signal or clonotype linked to IBD.

Germline CDR1 SGHTA, CDR2 FQGTGA. This CDR3 has 16 residues. A word on this clonotype: Its target is not known.

Researchers put TCRalpha and TCRbeta cDNA through two nested PCRs lasting approximately 16 and 9 cycles. TCRdb derives one entry per CDR3 protein from the 5' RACE reads, leaving out DNA. This sample contains approximately 400,000 distinct CDR3 sequences. This receptor was identified in a human donor with ulcerative colitis or Crohn's disease, or a healthy co-twin of an affected twin (not recorded which). The specimen sequenced was blood. This chain joins TRBV7-3 and TRBJ2-1; TCRdb returns TRBD2, unconfirmable since there is no DNA. The CDR3 is CASSLFGTSSYNEQFF. The full variable domain, completed using reference TRBV7-3 and TRBJ2-1, is GAGVSQTPSNKVTEKGKYVELRCDPISGHTALYWYRQSLGQGPEFLIYFQGTGAADDSGLPNDRFFAVRPEGSVSTLKIQRTERGDSAVYLCASSLFGTSSYNEQFFGPGTRLTVL.